This TCR beta chain was retrieved from a study of blood T cell repertoires in COVID-19. Study context: The cDNA or gDNA used as material had been derived from T cells, B-cell-depleted T cells, or PBMCs.

Germline values: CDR1 MNHEY, CDR2 SMNVEV (reference sequence). The CDR3 totals 15 residues. The ends were cut back, 6 bases at V and 0 bases at J, with 14 bases in the middle. TCRdb's copy holds only in-frame clones and misses some; the assay was immunoSEQ multiplex PCR. Of roughly 190,000 clones listed, roughly 82% are singletons. The specimen sequenced was PBMCs or T cells enriched from blood (not recorded which). This clonotype was sampled from a man aged 40-55 years who had recovered from COVID-19. The rearrangement uses TRBV27 and TRBJ2-5; tentative D call: TRBD1 (6 bases). This CDR3 is CASSDRSSYQETQYF. Written as DNA, the CDR3 is TGTGCCAGCAGCGACAGGAGCTCGTACCAAGAGACCCAGTACTTC.